The 17 T cell receptor beta chains presented below share a single source sample, sequenced in a study of post-analysis software for immune sequencing data. Study-level points and caveats: There were about 5 TRBV segments more frequent in patients than controls, and TRBV5-6, TRBV5-1 and TRBV20-1 were among them.

Unique molecular identifiers featured in each of the TCR beta cDNA libraries. MiXCR, applied by TCRdb to the PCR reads, yields one record per CDR3 protein. The sample includes approximately 690,000 distinct CDR3 sequences, 59% of them seen just once. For these receptors, no antigen is known. The sequencing sample was made of blood. Receptors originate from a girl between 2 and 10 years old with multiple sclerosis.

V and J are TRBV28 and TRBJ2-2; 9 nucleotides line up with TRBD1. V dropped 5 bases and J dropped 5; count of bases not matched to a gene: 6. CDR1 and CDR2 from the germline V gene are MDHEN and SYDVKM. CDR3 size: 15 residues. The CDR3 region is CASSVQGARTGELFF. The CDR3 bases are TGTGCCAGCAGTGTACAGGGGGCTCGAACCGGGGAGCTGTTTTTT.

Regarding this clonotype: One base away lies a much larger clone, so this may be a sequencing read error. The V and J genes are TRBV5-1 and TRBJ2-7; 8 bases fit TRBD2. V was pared by 3 bases and J by 5 bases, with 7 bases of the junction left unmatched. Germline-derived CDR1 and CDR2 are SGHRS and YFSETQ. The CDR3 totals 14 residues. CDR3 residues: CASSSGLDCHEQYF. The CDR3 DNA reads TGCGCCAGCAGCTCGGGACTAGACTGCCACGAGCAGTACTTC.

This clonotype was found a few times. The chain combines TRBV4-1 with TRBJ2-1, with 10 positions matching TRBD2. Trimming removed 1 base from V and 10 bases from J; junction bases left unmatched: 10. The CDR3 has 16 residues. Germline values: CDR1 MGHRA, CDR2 YSYEKL. The DNA of the CDR3 is TGCGCCAGCAGCCAAGGCGGGCTAGCGGGAGCAGGCGAGCAGTTCTTC. Its translation is CASSQGGLAGAGEQFF.

This clonotype came up a few times. The chain uses TRBV11-1 and TRBJ2-7; tentatively, D is TRBD2 (5 bases). The germline V and J ends were trimmed by 2 bases and 4 bases, with 15 bases remaining between them. The CDR3 length is 15 residues. Germline V gives CDR1 SGHAT, CDR2 FQDESV (reference sequence). DNA of the CDR3: TGTGCCAGCAGCTTATTTGGAGACTACGTATACGAGCAGTACTTC. This gives the protein CASSLFGDYVYEQYF.

The chain employs TRBV6-2 or TRBV6-3 and TRBJ2-1; 10 bases are a match to TRBD2. CDR1 and CDR2 from the germline V gene are MNHEY and SVGEGT. The CDR3 totals 15 residues. The junction had 4 bases not matched to a gene; V was cut back by 7 bases and J by 1 base. CDR3 residues: CASTSGRRSYNEQFF. Written as DNA, the CDR3 is TGTGCCAGCACTAGCGGGAGAAGGTCCTACAATGAGCAGTTCTTC.

The chain uses TRBV12-3 or TRBV12-4 and TRBJ1-5, with D perhaps matching TRBD1 (5 bases). The CDR3 is made up of 12 amino acids. V was shortened by 6 bases and J by 6 bases, with 9 bases between the two germline ends. The CDR3 loop reads CASSRGVQPQHF. Here the CDR3 DNA reads TGTGCCAGCAGCCGAGGGGTTCAGCCCCAGCATTTT.

This chain uses TRBV15 with TRBJ1-1; maybe TRBD1 (6 bases). This CDR3 spans 14 amino acids. From germline, CDR1 is LNHNV and CDR2 YYDKDF (reference sequence). Between the trimmed V and J ends, which lost 5 bases and 9 bases, there was a span of 19 bases. The CDR3 bases are TGTGCCACCAGCTTTGAAGGTACAGGGCGTAAAGCTTTCTTT. Its translation: CATSFEGTGRKAFF.

The V call is TRBV7-9, the J call TRBJ2-1, with 11 bases lining up with TRBD2. Germline values: CDR1 SEHNR, CDR2 FQNEAQ (reference sequence). V lost 5 bases to trimming and J lost 10 bases; unmatched junction nucleotides: 13. The CDR3 spans 16 residues. The CDR3 sequence: CASSPVGASGRREQFF. The CDR3 nucleotides are TGTGCCAGCAGCCCTGTGGGGGCTAGCGGGAGGCGGGAGCAGTTCTTC.

The rearrangement uses TRBV6-6 and TRBJ2-1, with 12 bases identical to TRBD2. Germline V gives CDR1 MNHNY, CDR2 SVGAGI (reference sequence). The length of the CDR3 is 16 residues. The J segment lost 3 bases and the V segment lost 5 bases, leaving 5 bases of the junction unmatched. For the CDR3, the DNA is TGTGCCAGCAGTAGACTAGCGGGGGTATACTACAATGAGCAGTTCTTC. Translating it yields CASSRLAGVYYNEQFF.

The rearrangement links TRBV9 to TRBJ2-1; TRBD1 matches at 9 bases. Germline CDR1 SGDLS, CDR2 YYNGEE. This CDR3 contains 15 residues. The V gene end was trimmed by 3 bases and the J gene end by 5 bases; junction bases not matched to a gene: 6. CDR3 in amino acids: CASSATGQGDNEQFF. DNA for the CDR3: TGTGCCAGCAGCGCTACGGGACAGGGCGACAATGAGCAGTTCTTC.

The chain combines TRBV5-1 with TRBJ2-5; 10 bases line up with TRBD1. Germline V gene data show CDR1 as SGHRS and CDR2 as YFSETQ. V was clipped by 4 bases and J by 3 bases; unmatched bases: 15. The CDR3 sequence is 18 residues long. The DNA for the CDR3 is TGCGCCAGCAGCCCTATCCCGGGACAGGGGCCGTCCGAAGAGACCCAGTACTTC. Encoded protein: CASSPIPGQGPSEETQYF.

V and J are TRBV7-9 and TRBJ2-7, with TRBD2 matching over 13 bases. V was clipped by 5 bases and J by 2 bases; unmatched bases: 6. Looked up from germline, CDR1 is SEHNR and CDR2 is FQNEAQ (reference sequence). The CDR3 is 16 amino acids. This CDR3 reads CASSGWTSGSPYEQYF. In DNA, the CDR3 is TGTGCCAGCAGCGGATGGACTAGCGGGAGTCCCTACGAGCAGTACTTC.

This CDR3 reads CAWSQENTEAFF. In DNA, the CDR3 is TGTGCCTGGAGTCAGGAGAACACTGAAGCTTTCTTT. J is TRBJ1-1 and V is TRBV30; D is undetermined. CDR3 size: 12 residues. V dropped 2 bases and J dropped 1 base, with 5 bases sitting between them. Germline lookup yields CDR1 GTSNPN and CDR2 SVGIG (reference sequence). The complete variable domain, with remaining parts taken from reference TRBV30 and TRBJ1-1, reads SQTIHQWPATLVQPVGSPLSLECTVEGTSNPNLYWYRQAAGRGLQLLFYSVGIGQISSEVPQNLSASRPQDRQFILSSKKLLLSDSGFYLCAWSQENTEAFFGQGTRLTVV.

This clonotype has more than one count but fewer than ten. The chain uses TRBV2 and TRBJ2-5; tentatively, D is TRBD2 (5 bases). The V gene lost 10 bases and the J gene lost 2 bases, with 14 bases spanning the gap. Germline V gives CDR1 SNHLY, CDR2 FYNNEI. The CDR3 is 13 residues long. CDR3 region: CATGSGTQETQYF. The CDR3 DNA is TGTGCCACCGGCAGCGGAACTCAAGAGACCCAGTACTTC.

The V call is TRBV20-1, the J call TRBJ2-7, with 13 nucleotides matching TRBD2. Germline V gene lookup returns CDR1 DFQATT and CDR2 SNEGSKA (reference sequence). The length of the CDR3 is 15 residues. Unmatched junction bases numbered 3, after V lost 3 bases and J lost 1 base. CDR3 sequence: CSARPGLAGSYEQYF. CDR3 nucleotide sequence: TGCAGTGCTAGGCCGGGACTAGCGGGATCCTACGAGCAGTACTTC.

The genes are TRBV10-2 and TRBJ2-1; D is possibly TRBD1 or TRBD2 (5 bases each). The V end lost 8 bases, the J end lost 6 bases, and 23 bases lay between the germline ends. CDR1 is WSHSY and CDR2 is SAAADI in the germline V gene. This CDR3 region has 16 residues. This chain's CDR3 is CASRPAGAGIGNEQFF. The DNA of the CDR3 is TGCGCCAGCCGTCCGGCCGGGGCCGGGATAGGCAATGAGCAGTTCTTC.

This chain uses TRBV12-3 or TRBV12-4 with TRBJ2-5; 13 bases align to TRBD2. The CDR3 has 15 residues. With 5 bases clipped from V and 4 bases from J, the junction kept 4 bases outside the gene matches. The DNA for the CDR3 is TGTGCCAGCAGTGGACTAGCGGGGGAGGGAGAGACCCAGTACTTC. Translating it yields CASSGLAGEGETQYF.